This T cell receptor (beta chain) was found in a study of blood T cell repertoires in COVID-19. In the original analysis: Reference gene primer amplification in the assay estimated nucleated cell counts. Some clones are missing from TCRdb's copy, which holds only in-frame ones; the method was immunoSEQ multiplex PCR. V and J calls and clone size are given by that table; D and trimming were obtained from the DNA. Of some 300,000 clones detected, about 88% appear once; the ten largest clones hold around 2%. This CDR3 comprises 14 residues. Trimming shortened V by 0 bases and J by 2 bases, and 6 bases separated the two germline ends. Germline CDR1 reads SGDLS; CDR2 reads YYNGEE. Everyone who took part was about 18 to 90 years old, and they came from about 25 US areas. Cohorts were based on clinical histories the participants reported.

Sequenced sample: PBMCs or T cells enriched from blood (not recorded which). The chain joins TRBV9 to TRBJ1-3, with D unclear. The clonotype comes from a woman aged 55-69 years in a cohort exposed to, infected with or recovered from COVID-19 (not recorded which). This CDR3 is CASSVDSTGNTIYF. The CDR3 DNA reads TGTGCCAGCAGCGTAGACAGCACTGGAAACACCATATATTTT.